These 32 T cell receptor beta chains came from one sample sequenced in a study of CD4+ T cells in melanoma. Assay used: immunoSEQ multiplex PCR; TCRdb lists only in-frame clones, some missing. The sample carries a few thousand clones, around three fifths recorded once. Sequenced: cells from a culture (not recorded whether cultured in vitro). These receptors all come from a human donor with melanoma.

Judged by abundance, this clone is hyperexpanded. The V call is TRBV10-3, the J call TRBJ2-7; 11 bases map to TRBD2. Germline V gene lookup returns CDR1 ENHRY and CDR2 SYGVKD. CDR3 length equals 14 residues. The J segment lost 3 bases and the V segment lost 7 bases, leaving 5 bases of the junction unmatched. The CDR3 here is CAIKSSGGVYEQYF. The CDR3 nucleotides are TGTGCCATCAAGAGTAGCGGGGGGGTCTACGAGCAGTACTTC.

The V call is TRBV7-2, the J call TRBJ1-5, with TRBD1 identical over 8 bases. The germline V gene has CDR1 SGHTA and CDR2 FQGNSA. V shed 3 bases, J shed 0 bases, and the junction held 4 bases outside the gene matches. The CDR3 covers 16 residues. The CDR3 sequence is CASSLTGDASNQPQHF. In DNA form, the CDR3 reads TGTGCCAGCAGCTTGACAGGGGATGCTAGCAATCAGCCCCAGCATTTT. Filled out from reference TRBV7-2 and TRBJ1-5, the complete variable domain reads GAGVSQSPSNKVTEKGKDVELRCDPISGHTALYWYRQSLGQGLEFLIYFQGNSAPDKSGLPSDRFSAERTGGSVSTLTIQRTQQEDSAVYLCASSLTGDASNQPQHFGDGTRLSIL.

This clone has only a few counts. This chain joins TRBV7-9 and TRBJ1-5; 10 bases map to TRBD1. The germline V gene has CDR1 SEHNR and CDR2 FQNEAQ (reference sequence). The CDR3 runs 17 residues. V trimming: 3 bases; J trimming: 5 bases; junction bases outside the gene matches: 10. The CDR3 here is CASSLGQGSGRDQPQHF. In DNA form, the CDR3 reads TGTGCCAGCAGCTTGGGACAGGGGTCCGGTCGAGATCAGCCCCAGCATTTT. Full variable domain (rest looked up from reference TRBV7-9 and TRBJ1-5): DTGVSQNPRHKITKRGQNVTFRCDPISEHNRLYWYRQTLGQGPEFLTYFQNEAQLEKSRLLSDRFSAERPKGSFSTLEIQRTEQGDSAMYLCASSLGQGSGRDQPQHFGDGTRLSIL.

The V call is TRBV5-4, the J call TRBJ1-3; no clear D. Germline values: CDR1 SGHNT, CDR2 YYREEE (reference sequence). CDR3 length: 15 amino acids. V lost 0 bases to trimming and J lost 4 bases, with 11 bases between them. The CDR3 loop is CASSLESGLGNTIYF. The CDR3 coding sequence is TGTGCCAGCAGCTTGGAGTCTGGGCTCGGAAACACCATATATTTT.

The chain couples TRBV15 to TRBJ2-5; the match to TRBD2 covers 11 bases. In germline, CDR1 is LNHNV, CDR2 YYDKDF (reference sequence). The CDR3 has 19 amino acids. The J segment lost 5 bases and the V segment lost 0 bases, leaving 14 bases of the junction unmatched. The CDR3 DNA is TGTGCCACCAGCAGAGATCAAGGAGGTAGCGGGGGGGCAAAGGAGACCCAGTACTTC. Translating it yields CATSRDQGGSGGAKETQYF.

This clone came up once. As DNA, the CDR3 is TGCAGTGCTTTGGAGGGGAGAAAAGCTTTCTTT. Its protein product is CSALEGRKAFF. V is TRBV20-1 and J is TRBJ1-1; D perhaps matches TRBD1 (5 bases). Germline V gene data show CDR1 as DFQATT and CDR2 as SNEGSKA (reference sequence). There are 11 residues in the CDR3. V was shortened by 5 bases and J by 9 bases, with 13 bases between the two germline ends.

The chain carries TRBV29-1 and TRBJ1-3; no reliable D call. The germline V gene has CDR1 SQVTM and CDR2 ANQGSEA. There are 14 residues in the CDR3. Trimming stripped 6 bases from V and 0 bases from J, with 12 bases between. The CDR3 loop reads CSVAKGLSGNTIYF. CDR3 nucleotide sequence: TGCAGCGTCGCCAAAGGCCTCTCTGGAAACACCATATATTTT.

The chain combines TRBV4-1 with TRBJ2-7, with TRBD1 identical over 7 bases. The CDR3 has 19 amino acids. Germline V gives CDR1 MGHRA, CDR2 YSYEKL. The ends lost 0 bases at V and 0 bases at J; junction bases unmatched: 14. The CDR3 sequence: CASSQEFAPLGQPSYEQYF. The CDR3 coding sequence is TGCGCCAGCAGCCAAGAGTTTGCCCCCTTGGGACAGCCCTCCTACGAGCAGTACTTC.

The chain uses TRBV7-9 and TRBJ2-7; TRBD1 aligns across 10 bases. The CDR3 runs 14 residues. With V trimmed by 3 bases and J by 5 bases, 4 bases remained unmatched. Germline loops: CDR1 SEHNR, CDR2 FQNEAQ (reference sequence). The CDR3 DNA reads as TGTGCCAGCAGCTTGGGGACAGGGGTGGACGAGCAGTACTTC. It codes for CASSLGTGVDEQYF.

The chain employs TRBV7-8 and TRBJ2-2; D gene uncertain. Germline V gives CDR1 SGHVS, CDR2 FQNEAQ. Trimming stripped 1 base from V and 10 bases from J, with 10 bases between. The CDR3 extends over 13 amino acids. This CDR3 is CASSLEGAVELFF. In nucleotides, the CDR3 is TGTGCCAGCAGCTTAGAAGGAGCCGTGGAGCTGTTTTTT.

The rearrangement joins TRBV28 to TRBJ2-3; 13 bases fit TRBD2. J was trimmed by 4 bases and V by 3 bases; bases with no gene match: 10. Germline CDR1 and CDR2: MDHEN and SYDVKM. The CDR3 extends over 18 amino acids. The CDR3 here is CASSFPATSGGSPDTQYF. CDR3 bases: TGTGCCAGCAGTTTCCCCGCGACTAGCGGGGGGTCCCCAGATACGCAGTATTTT.

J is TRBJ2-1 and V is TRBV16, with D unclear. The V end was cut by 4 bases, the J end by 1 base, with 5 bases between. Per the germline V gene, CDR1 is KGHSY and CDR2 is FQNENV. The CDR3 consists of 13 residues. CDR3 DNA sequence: TGTGCCAGCAGCCCTCCATCCTACAATGAGCAGTTCTTC. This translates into CASSPPSYNEQFF.

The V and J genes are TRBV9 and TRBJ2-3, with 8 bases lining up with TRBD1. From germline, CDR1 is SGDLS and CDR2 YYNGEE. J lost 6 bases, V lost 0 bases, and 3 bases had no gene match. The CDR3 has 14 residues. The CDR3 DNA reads TGTGCCAGCAGCGTAGCGCAGGGGGCGGATACGCAGTATTTT. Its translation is CASSVAQGADTQYF.

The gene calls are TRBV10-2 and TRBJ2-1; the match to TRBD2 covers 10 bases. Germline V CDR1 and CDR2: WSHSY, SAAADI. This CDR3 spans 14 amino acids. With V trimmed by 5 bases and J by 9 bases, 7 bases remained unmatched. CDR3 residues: CASSRSGGASEQFF. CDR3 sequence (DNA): TGCGCCAGCAGTCGGAGCGGGGGGGCTAGTGAGCAGTTCTTC.

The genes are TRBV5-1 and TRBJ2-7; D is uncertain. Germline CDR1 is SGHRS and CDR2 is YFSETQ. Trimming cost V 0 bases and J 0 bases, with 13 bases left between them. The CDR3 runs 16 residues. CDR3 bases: TGCGCCAGCAGCTTGGCCGGAACAGTCCCCTCCTACGAGCAGTACTTC. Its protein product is CASSLAGTVPSYEQYF.

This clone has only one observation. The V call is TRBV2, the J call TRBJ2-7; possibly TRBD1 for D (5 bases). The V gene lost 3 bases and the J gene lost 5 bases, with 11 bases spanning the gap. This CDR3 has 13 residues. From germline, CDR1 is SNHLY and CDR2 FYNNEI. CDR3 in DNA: TGTGCCAGCAGTGAGCAGGGTTTCCACGAGCAGTACTTC. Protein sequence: CASSEQGFHEQYF.

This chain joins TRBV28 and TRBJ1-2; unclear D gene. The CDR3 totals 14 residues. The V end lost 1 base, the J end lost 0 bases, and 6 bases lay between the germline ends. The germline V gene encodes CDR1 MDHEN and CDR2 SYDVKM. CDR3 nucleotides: TGTGCCAGCAGTTTATCCGCCCCTAACTATGGCTACACCTTC. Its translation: CASSLSAPNYGYTF.

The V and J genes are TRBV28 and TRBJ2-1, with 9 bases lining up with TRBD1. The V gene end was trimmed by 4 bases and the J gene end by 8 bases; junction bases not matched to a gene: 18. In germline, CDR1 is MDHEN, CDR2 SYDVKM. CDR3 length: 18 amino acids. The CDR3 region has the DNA TGTGCCAGCAGTTCCCTACCGACTCCGGGACAGGGTTTTGATGAGCAGTTCTTC. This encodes CASSSLPTPGQGFDEQFF.

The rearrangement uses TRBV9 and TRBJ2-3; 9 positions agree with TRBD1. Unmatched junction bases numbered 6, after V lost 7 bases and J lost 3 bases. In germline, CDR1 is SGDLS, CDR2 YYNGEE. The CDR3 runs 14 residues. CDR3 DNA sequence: TGTGCCAGCGGGGGGACAGGGCGGACAGATACGCAGTATTTT. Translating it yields CASGGTGRTDTQYF. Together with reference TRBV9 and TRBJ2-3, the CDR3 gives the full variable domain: DSGVTQTPKHLITATGQRVTLRCSPRSGDLSVYWYQQSLDQGLQFLIQYYNGEERAKGNILERFSAQQFPDLHSELNLSSLELGDSALYFCASGGTGRTDTQYFGPGTRLTVL.

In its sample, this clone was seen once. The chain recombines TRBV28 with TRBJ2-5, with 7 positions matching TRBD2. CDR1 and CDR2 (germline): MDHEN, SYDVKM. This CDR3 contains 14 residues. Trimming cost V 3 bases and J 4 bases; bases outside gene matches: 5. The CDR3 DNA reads TGTGCCAGCAGTTTCCGGGGGGAGTTAGAGACCCAGTACTTC. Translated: CASSFRGELETQYF.

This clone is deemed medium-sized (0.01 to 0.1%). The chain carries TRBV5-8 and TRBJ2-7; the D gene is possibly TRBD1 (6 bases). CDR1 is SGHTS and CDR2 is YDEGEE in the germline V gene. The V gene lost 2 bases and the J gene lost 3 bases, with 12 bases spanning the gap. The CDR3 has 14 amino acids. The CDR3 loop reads CASSFRQAGYEQYF. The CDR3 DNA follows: TGTGCCAGCAGCTTTAGACAGGCGGGCTACGAGCAGTACTTC.

The DNA of the CDR3 is TGTGCCAGTAGTATGAGCCTAGTTGTCACCGGGGAGCTGTTTTTT. Protein: CASSMSLVVTGELFF. The chain links TRBV19 to TRBJ2-2; no definite D call. Germline V gives CDR1 LNHDA, CDR2 SQIVND (reference sequence). The CDR3 has 15 residues. V was shortened by 3 bases and J by 4 bases, with 12 bases between the two germline ends.

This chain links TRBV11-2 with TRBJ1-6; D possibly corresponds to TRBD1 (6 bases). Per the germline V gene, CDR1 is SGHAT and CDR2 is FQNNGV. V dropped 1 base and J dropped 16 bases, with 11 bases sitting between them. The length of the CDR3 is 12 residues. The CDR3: CASSLVWTELHF. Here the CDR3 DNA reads TGTGCCAGCAGCTTAGTCTGGACAGAACTCCACTTT.

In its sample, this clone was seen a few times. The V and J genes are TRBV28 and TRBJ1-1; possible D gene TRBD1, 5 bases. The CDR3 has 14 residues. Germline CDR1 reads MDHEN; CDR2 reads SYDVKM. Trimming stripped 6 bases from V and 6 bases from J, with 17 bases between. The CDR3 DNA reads TGTGCCAGCAGGACACCTGACCGGGGGGCTGAAGCTTTCTTT. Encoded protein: CASRTPDRGAEAFF.

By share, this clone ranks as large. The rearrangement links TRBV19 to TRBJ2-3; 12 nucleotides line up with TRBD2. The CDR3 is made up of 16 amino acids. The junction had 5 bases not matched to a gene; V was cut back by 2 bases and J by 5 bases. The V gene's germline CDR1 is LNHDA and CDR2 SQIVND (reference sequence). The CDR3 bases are TGTGCCAGTAGTATACTAGCGGGGGGGCAGGGAGATACGCAGTATTTT. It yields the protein CASSILAGGQGDTQYF. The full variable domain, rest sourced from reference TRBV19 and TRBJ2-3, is DGGITQSPKYLFRKEGQNVTLSCEQNLNHDAMYWYRQDPGQGLRLIYYSQIVNDFQKGDIAEGYSVSREKKESFPLTVTSAQKNPTAFYLCASSILAGGQGDTQYFGPGTRLTVL.

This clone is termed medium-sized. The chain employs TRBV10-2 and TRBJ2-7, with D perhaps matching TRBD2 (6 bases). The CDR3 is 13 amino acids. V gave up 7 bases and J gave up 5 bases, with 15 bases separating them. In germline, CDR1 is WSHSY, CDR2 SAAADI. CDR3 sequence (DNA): TGCGCCAGCAAGGTCGGGGGATTGGACGAGCAGTACTTC. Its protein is CASKVGGLDEQYF.

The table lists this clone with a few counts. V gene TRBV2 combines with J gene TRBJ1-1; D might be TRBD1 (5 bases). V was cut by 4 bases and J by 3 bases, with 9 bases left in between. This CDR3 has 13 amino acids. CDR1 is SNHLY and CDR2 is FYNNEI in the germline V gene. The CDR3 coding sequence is TGTGCCAGCAGTGCTGACAGCTACACTGAAGCTTTCTTT. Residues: CASSADSYTEAFF.

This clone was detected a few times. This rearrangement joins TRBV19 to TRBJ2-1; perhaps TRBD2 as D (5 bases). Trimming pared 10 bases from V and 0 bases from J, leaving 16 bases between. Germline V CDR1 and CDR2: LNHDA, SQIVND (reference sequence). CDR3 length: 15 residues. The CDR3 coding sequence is TGTGCCACCGAACCGGGAACGAGCTCCTACAATGAGCAGTTCTTC. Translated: CATEPGTSSYNEQFF.

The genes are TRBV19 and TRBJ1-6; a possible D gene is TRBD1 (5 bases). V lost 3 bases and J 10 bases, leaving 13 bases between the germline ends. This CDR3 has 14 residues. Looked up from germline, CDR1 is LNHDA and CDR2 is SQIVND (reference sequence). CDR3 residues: CASSIDHGDSPLHF. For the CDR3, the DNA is TGTGCCAGTAGTATTGACCACGGGGACTCACCCCTCCACTTT.

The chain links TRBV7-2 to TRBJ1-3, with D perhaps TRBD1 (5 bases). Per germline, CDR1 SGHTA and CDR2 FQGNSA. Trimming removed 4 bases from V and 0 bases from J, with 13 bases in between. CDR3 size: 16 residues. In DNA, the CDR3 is TGTGCCAGCAGCTCACAGGAACCCCTCTCTGGAAACACCATATATTTT. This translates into CASSSQEPLSGNTIYF. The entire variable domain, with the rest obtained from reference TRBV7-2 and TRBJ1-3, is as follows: GAGVSQSPSNKVTEKGKDVELRCDPISGHTALYWYRQSLGQGLEFLIYFQGNSAPDKSGLPSDRFSAERTGGSVSTLTIQRTQQEDSAVYLCASSSQEPLSGNTIYFGEGSWLTVV.

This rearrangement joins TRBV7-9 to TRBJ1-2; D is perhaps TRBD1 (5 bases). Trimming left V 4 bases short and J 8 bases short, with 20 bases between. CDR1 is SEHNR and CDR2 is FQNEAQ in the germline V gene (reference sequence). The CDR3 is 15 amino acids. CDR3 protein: CASSSGDSPRGGYTF. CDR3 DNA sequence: TGTGCCAGCAGCTCCGGGGACTCACCGAGAGGGGGCTACACCTTC.

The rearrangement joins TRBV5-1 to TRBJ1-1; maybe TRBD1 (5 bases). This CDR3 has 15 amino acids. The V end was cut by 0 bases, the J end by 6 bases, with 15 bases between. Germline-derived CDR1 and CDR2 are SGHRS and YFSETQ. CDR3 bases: TGCGCCAGCAGCTTGGGGGGGTTGGGATTCTCTGAAGCTTTCTTT. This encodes CASSLGGLGFSEAFF.